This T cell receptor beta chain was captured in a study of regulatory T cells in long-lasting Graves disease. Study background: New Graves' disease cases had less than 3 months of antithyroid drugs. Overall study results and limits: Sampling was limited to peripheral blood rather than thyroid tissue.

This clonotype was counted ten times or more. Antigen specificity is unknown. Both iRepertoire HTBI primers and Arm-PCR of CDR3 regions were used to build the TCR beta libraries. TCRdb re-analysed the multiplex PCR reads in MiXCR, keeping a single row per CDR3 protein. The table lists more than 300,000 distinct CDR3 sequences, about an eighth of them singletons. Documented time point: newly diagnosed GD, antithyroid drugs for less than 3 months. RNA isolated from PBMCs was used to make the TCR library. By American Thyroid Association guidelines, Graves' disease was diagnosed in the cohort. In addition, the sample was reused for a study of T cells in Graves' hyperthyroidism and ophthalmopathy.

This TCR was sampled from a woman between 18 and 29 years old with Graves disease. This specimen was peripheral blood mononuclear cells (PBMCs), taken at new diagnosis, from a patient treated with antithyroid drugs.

The CDR3 DNA reads TGTGCCAGCAGCCTCAGGGGGCACCTCTACAATGAGCAGTTCTTC. This sequence encodes CASSLRGHLYNEQFF. The rearrangement uses TRBV7-2 and TRBJ2-1; the match to TRBD1 covers 8 bases. This CDR3 has 15 amino acids. V shed 5 bases and J 3 bases; nucleotides not matched to a gene: 6. Looked up from germline, CDR1 is SGHTA and CDR2 is FQGNSA.